One sample yielded the 7 T cell receptor beta chains listed below, sequenced in a study of blood T cell repertoires in COVID-19. TCRdb's table, derived via immunoSEQ multiplex PCR, lists solely in-frame clones and lacks some. Of about 99,000 clones listed, 81% are singletons. Input material: peripheral blood. The receptor set was obtained from an elderly man with COVID-19, enrolled during active disease.

This clone was seen only once. J is TRBJ2-1 and V is TRBV10-2, with 8 positions matching TRBD2. Looked up from germline, CDR1 is WSHSY and CDR2 is SAAADI. CDR3 size: 17 residues. Trimming at V came to 4 bases and at J to 8 bases, leaving 16 bases not matched to a gene. CDR3 DNA sequence: TGCGCCAGCAGTGCCAGTAGAGCGGGAGCGGGGGCAGATGAGCAGTTCTTC. Translation: CASSASRAGAGADEQFF.

This clone is a singleton in its sample. The J gene is TRBJ2-3, the V gene TRBV7-9; D is perhaps TRBD1 (5 bases). V was pared by 6 bases and J by 0 bases, with 19 bases between. CDR3 size: 17 residues. CDR1 SEHNR and CDR2 FQNEAQ come from the germline V gene (reference sequence). This chain's CDR3 is CASSLLLAGLSTDTQYF. CDR3 bases: TGTGCCAGCAGTTTACTCCTGGCAGGGTTAAGCACAGATACGCAGTATTTT.

This sequence joins TRBV27 and TRBJ1-5; no clear D. The germline gives CDR1 MNHEY, CDR2 SMNVEV (reference sequence). There are 13 residues in the CDR3. V was pared by 1 base and J by 5 bases, with 6 bases between. Written as DNA, the CDR3 is TGTGCCAGCAGTTTATACGCGGATCAGCCCCAGCATTTT. This sequence encodes CASSLYADQPQHF.

This CDR3 is CATSREGRSATDTQYF. The CDR3 coding sequence is TGTGCCACCAGCAGAGAAGGGAGGTCTGCCACAGATACGCAGTATTTT. The chain recombines TRBV15 with TRBJ2-3; D is perhaps TRBD2 (6 bases). CDR1 is LNHNV and CDR2 is YYDKDF in the germline V gene (reference sequence). V lost 0 bases and J lost 2, with 12 bases in between. The length of the CDR3 is 16 residues.

V usage is TRBV9 and J usage is TRBJ1-2, with 11 bases aligning to TRBD1. From germline, CDR1 is SGDLS and CDR2 YYNGEE. V trimming: 3 bases; J trimming: 3 bases; junction bases outside the gene matches: 4. The CDR3 is 15 residues long. CDR3 region: CASSGRDRGDYGYTF. The CDR3 coding sequence is TGTGCCAGCAGCGGGCGGGACAGGGGGGACTATGGCTACACCTTC.

The chain employs TRBV7-8 and TRBJ2-7, with D possibly matching TRBD1 (6 bases). Germline CDR1 reads SGHVS; CDR2 reads FQNEAQ. Deletions cut 5 bases from V and 5 bases from J, with 25 bases between. The CDR3 spans 17 residues. CDR3 DNA: TGTGCCAGCAGCCTTTTGAGGCTAACAGGGTTGAGGGACGAGCAGTACTTC. It translates to CASSLLRLTGLRDEQYF. The entire variable domain, with the rest obtained from reference TRBV7-8 and TRBJ2-7, is as follows: GAGVSQSPRYKVAKRGQDVALRCDPISGHVSLFWYQQALGQGPEFLTYFQNEAQLDKSGLPSDRFFAERPEGSVSTLKIQRTQQEDSAVYLCASSLLRLTGLRDEQYFGPGTRLTVT.

The chain carries TRBV30 and TRBJ1-1; D uncertain. The V gene lost 3 bases and the J gene lost 8 bases, with 13 bases spanning the gap. Looked up from germline, CDR1 is GTSNPN and CDR2 is SVGIG (reference sequence). This CDR3 contains 12 residues. CDR3 in amino acids: CAWSRQVNEAFF. Written as DNA, the CDR3 is TGTGCCTGGAGCCGTCAGGTAAACGAAGCTTTCTTT.